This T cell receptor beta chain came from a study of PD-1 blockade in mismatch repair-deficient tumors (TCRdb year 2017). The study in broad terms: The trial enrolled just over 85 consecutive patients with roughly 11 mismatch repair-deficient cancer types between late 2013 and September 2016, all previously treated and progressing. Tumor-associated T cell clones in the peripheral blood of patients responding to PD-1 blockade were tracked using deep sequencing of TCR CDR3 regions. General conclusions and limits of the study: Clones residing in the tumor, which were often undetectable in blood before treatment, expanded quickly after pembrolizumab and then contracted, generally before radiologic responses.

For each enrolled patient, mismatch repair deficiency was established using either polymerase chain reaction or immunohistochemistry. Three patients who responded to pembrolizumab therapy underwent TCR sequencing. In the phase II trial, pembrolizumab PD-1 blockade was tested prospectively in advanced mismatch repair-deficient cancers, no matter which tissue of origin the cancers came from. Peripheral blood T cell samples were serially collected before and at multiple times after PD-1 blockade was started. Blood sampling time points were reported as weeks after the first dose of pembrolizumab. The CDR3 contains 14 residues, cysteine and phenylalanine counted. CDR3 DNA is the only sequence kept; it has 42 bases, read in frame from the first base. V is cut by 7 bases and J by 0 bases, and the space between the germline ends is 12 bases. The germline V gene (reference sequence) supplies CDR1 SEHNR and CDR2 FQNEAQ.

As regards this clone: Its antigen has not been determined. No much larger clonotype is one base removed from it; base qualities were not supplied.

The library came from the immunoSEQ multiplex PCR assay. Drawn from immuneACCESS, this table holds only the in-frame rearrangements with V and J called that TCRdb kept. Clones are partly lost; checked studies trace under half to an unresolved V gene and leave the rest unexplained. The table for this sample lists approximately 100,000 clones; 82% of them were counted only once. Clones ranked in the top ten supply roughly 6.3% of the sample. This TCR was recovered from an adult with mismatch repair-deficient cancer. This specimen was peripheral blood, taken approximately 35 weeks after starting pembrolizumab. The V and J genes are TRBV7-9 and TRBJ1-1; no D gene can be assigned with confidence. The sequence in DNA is TGTGCCAGCACCATTCGTGGGATGAACACTGAAGCTTTCTTT. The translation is CASTIRGMNTEAFF.